This T cell receptor (beta chain) was found in a study of blood T cell repertoires in COVID-19. The wider study: In each case, the material was cDNA or gDNA derived from T cells, B-cell-depleted T cells, or PBMCs.

V dropped 11 bases and J dropped 8 bases, with 14 bases sitting between them. The length of the CDR3 is 11 residues. Germline V gene sequence: CDR1 KGHDR, CDR2 SFDVKD. Assay used: immunoSEQ multiplex PCR; TCRdb lists only in-frame clones, some missing. The profile covers around 97,000 clones, with approximately 84% appearing a single time and about 9.4% taken by the ten largest. Sequenced material: peripheral blood. The TCR sequence derives from a man in his 70s with acute or convalescent COVID-19. The genes are TRBV24-1 and TRBJ1-2; D perhaps matches TRBD1 (5 bases). The chain's CDR3 is CASGTARGYTF. CDR3 nucleotides: TGTGCCAGCGGGACCGCCCGGGGCTACACCTTC.